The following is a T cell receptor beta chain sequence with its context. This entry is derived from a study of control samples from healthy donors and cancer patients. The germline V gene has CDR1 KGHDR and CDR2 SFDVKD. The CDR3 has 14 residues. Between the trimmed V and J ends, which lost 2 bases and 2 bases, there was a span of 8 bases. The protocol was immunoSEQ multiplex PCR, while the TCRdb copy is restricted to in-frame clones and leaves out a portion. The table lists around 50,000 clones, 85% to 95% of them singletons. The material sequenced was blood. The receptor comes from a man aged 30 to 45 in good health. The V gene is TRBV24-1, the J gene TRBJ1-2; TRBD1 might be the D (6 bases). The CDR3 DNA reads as TGTGCCACCAGTGATTGGGACACCAACTATGGCTACACCTTC. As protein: CATSDWDTNYGYTF.